This T cell receptor (beta chain) derives from a study of OX40 agonist ivuxolimab in advanced cancers. With regard to the full study: Ivuxolimab was an agonistic, fully human IgG2 monoclonal antibody directed against OX40 (CD134), a costimulatory receptor. In the dose-escalation cohort, 75% to 85% of patients were male, and the mean age was approximately 60 years with a range of roughly 23 to 90. Intravenous ivuxolimab was administered to patients every 2 weeks at six dose levels: 0.01, 0.1, 0.3, 1.5, 3 and 10 mg/kg. The point of sequencing TCRbeta in the periphery was to test whether ivuxolimab changed TCR sequence diversity and drove clonal T-cell expansion. Patients were allowed to have had prior anti-PD-1, anti-PD-L1 or anti-CTLA-4 therapy, and approximately 40% of the dose-escalation patients had been treated with checkpoint inhibitors. The paper describes the monotherapy dose-escalation part (N ≈ 49 patients) of the phase I trial of ivuxolimab. Of the roughly 52 patients in dose escalation, 19 had hepatocellular carcinoma, about 15 had melanoma, 9 had renal cell carcinoma and 9 had head and neck cancer. Partial responses were achieved by three dose-escalation patients, of whom one had hepatocellular carcinoma and two had cutaneous melanoma.

As concerns this clone: The target of this receptor is not known. One base away there is no much larger clone; base qualities are not given.

Genomic DNA was extracted from sorted cells for sequencing of the TCRbeta CDR3 region. The immunoSEQ Assay was used to sequence the TCRbeta CDR3 regions. TCRdb took over this immuneACCESS table, retaining in-frame rearrangements with V and J assigned. Such tables are incomplete; in checked studies, under half of the missing clones stem from an unresolved V gene, and the remainder is unexplained. In all, the sample holds tens of thousands of clones, and about 85% of those were seen once. In total, the top ten clones hold 2.8% of the sample. V and J are truncated by 5 bases and 6 bases respectively, leaving an intervening sequence of 16 bases. CDR1 is given as MNHNY and CDR2 as SVGAGI, both from the germline V gene (reference sequence). The CDR3 measures 14 amino acids from cysteine to phenylalanine. This entry keeps only the CDR3 DNA: 42 bases, framed from base 1. The trial excluded patients who had a history of autoimmune disease or who were on systemic immunosuppression. Peripheral blood for TCR sequencing was collected from all dose cohorts at baseline, on cycle 4 day 1, and on cycle 7 day 1. The samples were taken from a phase I, first-in-human, multicenter, open-label dose-escalation trial of ivuxolimab. The trial enrolled adults with locally advanced or metastatic head and neck squamous cell, hepatocellular, melanoma or renal cell carcinoma. Before TCR sequencing, CD4+ and CD8+ T cells were separately sorted from peripheral blood.

Points the paper makes about the study in general: After ivuxolimab, expanded clones were on average more numerous among CD8+ T cells than among CD4+ T cells. Partial responders in the 0.1-3.0 mg/kg groups had among the lowest normalized peripheral clonal expansion, especially among CD8+ T cells. Low levels of normalized T-cell clonal expansion were also seen in some patients who did not respond. Antigen specificity was not determined for the clonally expanded peripheral T cells. Clonal expansion of both CD4+ and CD8+ blood T cells was observed from baseline to week 6 at doses 0.1 to 3.0 mg/kg.

This clonotype was obtained from an adult with an advanced solid tumor such as melanoma, head and neck, liver or kidney cancer. The V and J genes are TRBV6-6 and TRBJ1-1; the D segment could be TRBD1, given 5 matching bases. The sequencing used CD4+ or CD8+ T cells sorted from blood, collected in a trial of the OX40 agonist ivuxolimab. The CDR3 in this case is CASSPISLGAEAFF. The bases are TGTGCCAGCAGTCCCATATCGTTGGGGGCTGAAGCTTTCTTT.